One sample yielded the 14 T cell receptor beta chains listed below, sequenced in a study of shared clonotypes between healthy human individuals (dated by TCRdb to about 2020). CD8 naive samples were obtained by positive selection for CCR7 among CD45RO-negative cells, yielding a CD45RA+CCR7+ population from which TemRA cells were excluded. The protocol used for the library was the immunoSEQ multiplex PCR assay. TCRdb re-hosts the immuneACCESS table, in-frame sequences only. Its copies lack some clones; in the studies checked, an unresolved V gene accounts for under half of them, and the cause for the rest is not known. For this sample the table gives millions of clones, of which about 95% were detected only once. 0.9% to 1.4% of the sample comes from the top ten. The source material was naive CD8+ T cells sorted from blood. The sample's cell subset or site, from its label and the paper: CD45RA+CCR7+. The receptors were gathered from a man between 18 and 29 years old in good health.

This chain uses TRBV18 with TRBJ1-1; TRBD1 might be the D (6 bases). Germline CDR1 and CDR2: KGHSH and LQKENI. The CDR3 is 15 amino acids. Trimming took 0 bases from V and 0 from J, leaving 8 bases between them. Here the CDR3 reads CASSPPQGLNTEAFF. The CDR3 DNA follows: TGTGCCAGCTCACCACCACAGGGATTGAACACTGAAGCTTTCTTT.

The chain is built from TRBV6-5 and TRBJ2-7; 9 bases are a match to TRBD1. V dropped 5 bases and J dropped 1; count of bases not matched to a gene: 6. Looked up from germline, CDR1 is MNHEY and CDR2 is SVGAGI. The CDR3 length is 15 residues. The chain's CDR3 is CASSPTGTGSYEQYF. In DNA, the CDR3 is TGTGCCAGCAGTCCTACCGGGACAGGGTCCTACGAGCAGTACTTC.

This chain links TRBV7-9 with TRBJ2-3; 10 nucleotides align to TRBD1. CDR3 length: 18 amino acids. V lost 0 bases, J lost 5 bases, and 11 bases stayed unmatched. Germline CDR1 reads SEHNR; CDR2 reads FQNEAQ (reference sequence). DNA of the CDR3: TGTGCCAGCAGCTTAGCCCCTGGACAGGGGGGTTTCGGAGATACGCAGTATTTT. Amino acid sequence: CASSLAPGQGGFGDTQYF. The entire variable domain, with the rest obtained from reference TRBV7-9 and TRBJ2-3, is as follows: DTGVSQNPRHKITKRGQNVTFRCDPISEHNRLYWYRQTLGQGPEFLTYFQNEAQLEKSRLLSDRFSAERPKGSFSTLEIQRTEQGDSAMYLCASSLAPGQGGFGDTQYFGPGTRLTVL.

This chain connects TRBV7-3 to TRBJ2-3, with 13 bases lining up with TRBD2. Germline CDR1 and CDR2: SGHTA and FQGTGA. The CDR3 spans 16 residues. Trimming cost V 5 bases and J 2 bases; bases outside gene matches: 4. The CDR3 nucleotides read TGTGCCAGCAGCATGGGACTAGCGGGAATCACAGATACGCAGTATTTT. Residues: CASSMGLAGITDTQYF.

The DNA of the CDR3 is TGTGCCAGCAGCTTGGCCGAGGTCGTCTATGGCTACACCTTC. Amino acid sequence: CASSLAEVVYGYTF. The chain links TRBV5-5 to TRBJ1-2; D is unresolved. Germline V gene sequence: CDR1 SGHKS, CDR2 YYEKEE (reference sequence). CDR3 size: 14 residues. V was cut by 0 bases and J by 4 bases, with 10 bases left in between. Variable domain in full (rest from reference TRBV5-5 and TRBJ1-2): DAGVTQSPTHLIKTRGQQVTLRCSPISGHKSVSWYQQVLGQGPQFIFQYYEKEERGRGNFPDRFSARQFPNYSSELNVNALLLGDSALYLCASSLAEVVYGYTFGSGTRLTVV.

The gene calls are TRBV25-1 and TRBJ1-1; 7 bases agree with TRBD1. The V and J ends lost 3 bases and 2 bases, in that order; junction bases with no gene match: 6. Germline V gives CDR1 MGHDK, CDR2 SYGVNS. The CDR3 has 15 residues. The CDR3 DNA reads TGTGCCAGCAGTGATTGGGGACAGTTTAACACTGAAGCTTTCTTT. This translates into CASSDWGQFNTEAFF. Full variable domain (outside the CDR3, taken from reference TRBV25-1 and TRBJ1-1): EADIYQTPRYLVIGTGKKITLECSQTMGHDKMYWYQQDPGMELHLIHYSYGVNSTEKGDLSSESTVSRIRTEHFPLTLESARPSHTSQYLCASSDWGQFNTEAFFGQGTRLTVV.

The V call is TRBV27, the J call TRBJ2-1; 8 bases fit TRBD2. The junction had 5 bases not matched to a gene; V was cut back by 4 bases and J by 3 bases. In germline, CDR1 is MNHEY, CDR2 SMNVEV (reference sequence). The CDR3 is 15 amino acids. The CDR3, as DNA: TGTGCCAGCAGTTATAGCGGGGACTACTACAATGAGCAGTTCTTC. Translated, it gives CASSYSGDYYNEQFF.

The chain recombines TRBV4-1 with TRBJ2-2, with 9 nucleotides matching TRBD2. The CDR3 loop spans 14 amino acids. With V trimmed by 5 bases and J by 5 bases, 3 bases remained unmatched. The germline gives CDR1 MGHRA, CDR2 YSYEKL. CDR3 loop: CASSFSGSTGELFF. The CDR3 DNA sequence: TGCGCCAGCAGCTTTAGCGGGAGTACCGGGGAGCTGTTTTTT.

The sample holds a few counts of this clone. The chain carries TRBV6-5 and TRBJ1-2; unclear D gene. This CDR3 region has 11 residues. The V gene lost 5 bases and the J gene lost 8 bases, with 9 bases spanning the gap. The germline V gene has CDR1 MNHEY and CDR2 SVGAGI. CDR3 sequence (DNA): TGTGCCAGCAGTGACGGGTTCGGCTACACCTTC. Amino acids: CASSDGFGYTF.

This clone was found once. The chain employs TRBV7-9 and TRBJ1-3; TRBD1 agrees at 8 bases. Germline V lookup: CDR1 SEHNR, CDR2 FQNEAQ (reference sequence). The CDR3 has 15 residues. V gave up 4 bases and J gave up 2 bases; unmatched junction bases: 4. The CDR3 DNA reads TGTGCCAGCAGCTCTGGGACAGGAGCTGGAAACACCATATATTTT. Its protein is CASSSGTGAGNTIYF.

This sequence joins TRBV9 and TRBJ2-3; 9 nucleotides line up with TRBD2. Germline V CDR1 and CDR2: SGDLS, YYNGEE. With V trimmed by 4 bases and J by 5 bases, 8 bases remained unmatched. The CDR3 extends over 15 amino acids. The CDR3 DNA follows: TGTGCCAGCAGCCAACAGAGCGGGGGGCAAGATACGCAGTATTTT. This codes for CASSQQSGGQDTQYF.

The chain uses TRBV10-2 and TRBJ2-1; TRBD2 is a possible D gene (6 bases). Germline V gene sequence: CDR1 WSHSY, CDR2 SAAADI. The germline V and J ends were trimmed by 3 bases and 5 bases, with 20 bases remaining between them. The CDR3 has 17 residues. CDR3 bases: TGCGCCAGCAGTGATCAACGGGGGACCCTATCGAACAATGAGCAGTTCTTC. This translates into CASSDQRGTLSNNEQFF.

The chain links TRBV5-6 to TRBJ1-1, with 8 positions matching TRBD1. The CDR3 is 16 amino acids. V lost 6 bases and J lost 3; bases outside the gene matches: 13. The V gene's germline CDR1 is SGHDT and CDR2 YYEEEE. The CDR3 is CASTQEMTGAHTEAFF. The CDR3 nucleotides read TGTGCCAGCACCCAAGAGATGACAGGGGCGCACACTGAAGCTTTCTTT.

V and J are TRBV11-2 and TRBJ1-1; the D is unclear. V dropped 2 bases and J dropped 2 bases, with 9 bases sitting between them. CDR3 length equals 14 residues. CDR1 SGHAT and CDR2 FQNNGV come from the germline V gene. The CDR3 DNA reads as TGTGCCAGCAGCTTAACCAGGACTAACACTGAAGCTTTCTTT. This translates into CASSLTRTNTEAFF.